The TCR beta chain under discussion was sequenced for a study of blood T cell repertoires in COVID-19. On the study more broadly: Both acute and convalescent COVID-19 samples were obtained from the United States, Italy and Spain. T cells, B-cell-depleted T cells, or PBMCs provided the cDNA or gDNA that served as material.

Trimming took 2 bases from V and 10 from J, leaving 15 bases between them. Germline-derived CDR1 and CDR2 are ENHRY and SYGVKD. This CDR3 has 13 amino acids. Original processing notes: Nucleated cell number was recorded as an estimate derived from reference gene primer amplification. Profiled with immunoSEQ multiplex PCR; TCRdb holds only in-frame clones, not every one. The V and J calls and clone size are taken from that table; D and trimming were inferred from the DNA. This sample has 55,000 to 75,000 clones, with 85% to 90% found just once. This clonotype was sampled from a man aged 60-69 years with acute or convalescent COVID-19. The chain has TRBV10-3 and TRBJ2-7; TRBD1 might be the D (6 bases). The sample consisted of peripheral blood. CDR3 nucleotides: TGTGCCATCAGTGAGGGACAGTACGAGGATCAGTACTTC. Translating it yields CAISEGQYEDQYF.